Below, 22 T cell receptor beta chains from the same sample are listed, as sequenced in a study of CD4 T cells in relation to SARS-CoV-2 and coronaviruses. The method was immunoSEQ multiplex PCR; TCRdb's version includes in-frame clones alone and lacks a portion of them. Of more than 20,000 clones in the sample, about 77% are singletons; the top ten hold 15% to 20%. Their antigens are not known. Unexposed donor CD4+ T cells date from about 2011-2018, before the COVID-19 pandemic. CD4+ T cells were isolated from the cells after less than 13 days of culture. The sequenced material came from CD4+ T cells from PBMCs, cultured in vitro. The receptor source for this set is a human donor in good health.

The J gene is TRBJ1-6, the V gene TRBV9, with D hard to call. The CDR3 contains 14 residues. The V gene's germline CDR1 is SGDLS and CDR2 YYNGEE. V lost 0 bases to trimming and J lost 7 bases, with 8 bases between them. In DNA, the CDR3 is TGTGCCAGCAGCGTAGAAAACGGCAATTCACCCCTCCACTTT. This codes for CASSVENGNSPLHF.

The chain combines TRBV29-1 with TRBJ2-7; TRBD2 agrees at 10 bases. V dropped 4 bases and J dropped 3; count of bases not matched to a gene: 3. The CDR3 loop spans 13 amino acids. Germline CDR1 reads SQVTM; CDR2 reads ANQGSEA. The CDR3 DNA sequence: TGCAGCGTTGGGACTAGCGGAAACTACGAGCAGTACTTC. It translates to CSVGTSGNYEQYF.

This chain links TRBV18 with TRBJ2-7; D is ambiguous. Trimming took 3 bases from V and 0 from J, leaving 6 bases between them. The germline V gene has CDR1 KGHSH and CDR2 LQKENI. The CDR3 is 13 amino acids. CDR3 sequence reads: CASSPANSYEQYF. In DNA form, the CDR3 reads TGTGCCAGCTCACCCGCTAACTCCTACGAGCAGTACTTC.

This clone showed up just once. J is TRBJ2-5 and V is TRBV6-5; D unclear. The germline CDR1 and CDR2 sequences are MNHEY and SVGAGI. The CDR3 covers 15 residues. V was shortened by 7 bases and J by 4 bases, with 19 bases between the two germline ends. The CDR3, as DNA: TGTGCCAGCAAACCCTCCGGCAATCCCAGAGAGACCCAGTACTTC. Encoded protein: CASKPSGNPRETQYF.

The chain is built from TRBV12-3 or TRBV12-4 and TRBJ1-2, with unresolved D. This CDR3 is built from 12 residues. The germline V and J ends were trimmed by 3 bases and 2 bases, with 4 bases remaining between them. CDR3 sequence reads: CASSFSNYGYTF. In nucleotides, the CDR3 is TGTGCCAGCAGTTTTTCGAACTATGGCTACACCTTC.

The CDR3 sequence is CASSQVTGTEDYTF. CDR3 sequence (DNA): TGTGCCAGCAGCCAAGTTACCGGGACAGAGGACTACACCTTC. The rearrangement links TRBV3-1 (or the pseudogene TRBV3-2) to TRBJ1-2; 7 nucleotides agree with TRBD1. Per the germline V gene, CDR1 is LGHDT and CDR2 is YNNKEL (reference sequence). The CDR3 has 14 residues. Trimming removed 1 base from V and 10 bases from J; junction bases left unmatched: 9.

Regarding this clone: One junction end disagrees with the germline gene, perhaps due to a read error. The chain recombines TRBV30 with TRBJ1-1, with D hard to call. Germline-derived CDR1 and CDR2 are GTSNPN and SVGIG (reference sequence). There are 14 residues in the CDR3. Here the CDR3 reads CARSLETRNTEAFF. CDR3 DNA: TGTGCCAGGAGCCTCGAGACCCGAAACACTGAAGCTTTCTTT. The full variable domain, rest sourced from reference TRBV30 and TRBJ1-1, is SQTIHQWPATLVQPVGSPLSLECTVEGTSNPNLYWYRQAAGRGLQLLFYSVGIGQISSEVPQNLSASRPQDRQFILSSKKLLLSDSGFYLCARSLETRNTEAFFGQGTRLTVV.

The chain is built from TRBV5-1 and TRBJ1-2; 10 nucleotides align to TRBD1. With V trimmed by 4 bases and J by 4 bases, 13 bases remained unmatched. The germline V gene has CDR1 SGHRS and CDR2 YFSETQ. The CDR3 spans 17 residues. In DNA, the CDR3 is TGCGCCAGCAGCGCAGGGACAGGGGCCCCGGTCTCCTATGGCTACACCTTC. Protein: CASSAGTGAPVSYGYTF.

The rearrangement joins TRBV7-6 to TRBJ2-2, with D perhaps TRBD1 or TRBD2 (5 bases each). Germline V gives CDR1 SGHVS, CDR2 FNYEAQ. The CDR3 is 14 amino acids. The germline V and J ends were trimmed by 6 bases and 1 base, with 9 bases remaining between them. CDR3 sequence (DNA): TGTGCCAGCAGTCGGGACGGGAACACCGGGGAGCTGTTTTTT. Its protein is CASSRDGNTGELFF.

The chain joins TRBV30 to TRBJ1-6; D unresolved. Germline V gene lookup returns CDR1 GTSNPN and CDR2 SVGIG (reference sequence). The V end was cut by 6 bases, the J end by 7 bases, with 16 bases between. The CDR3 length is 14 residues. CDR3 bases: TGTGCCTGTCACAATGTGGGCGGGAATTCACCCCTCCACTTT. Translation: CACHNVGGNSPLHF. The full variable domain, rest sourced from reference TRBV30 and TRBJ1-6, is SQTIHQWPATLVQPVGSPLSLECTVEGTSNPNLYWYRQAAGRGLQLLFYSVGIGQISSEVPQNLSASRPQDRQFILSSKKLLLSDSGFYLCACHNVGGNSPLHFGNGTRLTVT.

The rearrangement uses TRBV2 and TRBJ2-1; 7 bases fit TRBD1. The germline CDR1 and CDR2 sequences are SNHLY and FYNNEI. J gave up 2 bases and V 7 bases, and 2 bases lay outside the gene matches. CDR3 size: 13 residues. The CDR3 nucleotides read TGTGCCAGCACGGGACAGCCCTACAATGAGCAGTTCTTC. Its translation: CASTGQPYNEQFF.

Only one count was recorded for this clone. This chain connects TRBV19 to TRBJ1-1; D gene ambiguous. The CDR3 loop spans 13 amino acids. CDR1 is LNHDA and CDR2 is SQIVND in the germline V gene (reference sequence). The V and J ends lost 3 bases and 0 bases respectively, with 5 bases between them. Here the CDR3 reads CASSIVLNTEAFF. The CDR3 DNA is TGTGCCAGTAGTATCGTCTTGAACACTGAAGCTTTCTTT. Full variable domain (rest looked up from reference TRBV19 and TRBJ1-1): DGGITQSPKYLFRKEGQNVTLSCEQNLNHDAMYWYRQDPGQGLRLIYYSQIVNDFQKGDIAEGYSVSREKKESFPLTVTSAQKNPTAFYLCASSIVLNTEAFFGQGTRLTVV.

The chain is built from TRBV2 and TRBJ1-4; no firm D call. This CDR3 region has 15 residues. V was trimmed by 3 bases and J by 0 bases, leaving 8 bases between them. Per the germline V gene, CDR1 is SNHLY and CDR2 is FYNNEI. For the CDR3, the DNA is TGTGCCAGCAGTGATGTCATCGCAACTAATGAAAAACTGTTTTTT. Protein sequence: CASSDVIATNEKLFF.

This sequence joins TRBV6-6 and TRBJ2-7, with D unclear. Germline CDR1 MNHNY, CDR2 SVGAGI (reference sequence). The germline V and J ends were trimmed by 2 bases and 6 bases, with 14 bases remaining between them. The CDR3 is made up of 14 amino acids. The CDR3 nucleotides read TGTGCCAGCAGTTACCCCCCTCCCCCTTTCGAGCAGTACTTC. The encoded protein is CASSYPPPPFEQYF.

The chain joins TRBV19 to TRBJ2-2; TRBD1 matches 7 bases. In germline, CDR1 is LNHDA, CDR2 SQIVND (reference sequence). Trimming took 5 bases from V and 4 from J; bases not matched to a gene: 10. The CDR3 runs to 16 residues. For the CDR3, the DNA is TGTGCCAGTAGTGACCGAGGGACAGTAATCACCGGGGAGCTGTTTTTT. It translates to CASSDRGTVITGELFF.

This rearrangement joins TRBV4-3 to TRBJ2-5; 7 nucleotides line up with TRBD2. Unmatched junction bases numbered 12, after V lost 0 bases and J lost 5 bases. Germline V gene sequence: CDR1 LGHNA, CDR2 YSLEER. The CDR3 length is 17 residues. CDR3 loop: CASSQELGGRAGETQYF. CDR3 nucleotide sequence: TGCGCCAGCAGCCAAGAATTGGGAGGGAGGGCGGGGGAGACCCAGTACTTC.

This chain links TRBV11-3 with TRBJ2-1; no firm D call. The CDR3 is 12 amino acids. V dropped 5 bases and J dropped 5 bases, with 7 bases sitting between them. The V gene's germline CDR1 is SGHNT and CDR2 YENEEA. CDR3 nucleotides: TGTGCCAGCAGCGAAAGGGACAATGAGCAGTTCTTC. Its protein product is CASSERDNEQFF.

The genes are TRBV24-1 and TRBJ2-2, with D perhaps assigned TRBD1 or TRBD2 (6 bases each). The ends were cut back, 10 bases at V and 2 bases at J, with 10 bases in the middle. The CDR3 covers 13 residues. Per germline, CDR1 KGHDR and CDR2 SFDVKD. The CDR3 DNA sequence: TGTGCCACTAGGGGGGCTAACACCGGGGAGCTGTTTTTT. Translation: CATRGANTGELFF.

The chain uses TRBV11-2 and TRBJ2-2, with D perhaps matching TRBD2 (5 bases). V was trimmed by 4 bases and J by 2 bases, leaving 11 bases between them. The germline gives CDR1 SGHAT, CDR2 FQNNGV. The CDR3 totals 15 residues. CDR3 sequence reads: CASSYGNQNTGELFF. The CDR3 DNA follows: TGTGCCAGCAGCTACGGGAACCAAAACACCGGGGAGCTGTTTTTT.

The J gene is TRBJ1-4, the V gene TRBV13, with D possibly TRBD1 on 5 matching bases. This CDR3 comprises 14 residues. Germline V lookup: CDR1 PRHDT, CDR2 FYEKMQ (reference sequence). Trimming pared 5 bases from V and 4 bases from J, leaving 11 bases between. The CDR3 nucleotides are TGTGCCAGCAGCCTCAGGGCAAGTAATGAAAAACTGTTTTTT. Translating gives CASSLRASNEKLFF.

CDR3: CASSLAGGENIQYF. DNA of the CDR3: TGTGCCAGCAGTTTAGCAGGTGGCGAAAACATTCAGTACTTC. The J gene is TRBJ2-4, the V gene TRBV27; D remains unclear. CDR3 length: 14 amino acids. V dropped 2 bases and J dropped 5 bases, with 10 bases sitting between them. The V gene's germline CDR1 is MNHEY and CDR2 SMNVEV (reference sequence).

This clone was recorded once. This chain uses TRBV28 with TRBJ2-7; weak D call: TRBD1 (6 bases). V was pared by 5 bases and J by 0 bases, with 14 bases between. CDR1 is MDHEN, CDR2 SYDVKM, per germline. There are 15 residues in the CDR3. CDR3 sequence reads: CASSIKDSGSYEQYF. In nucleotides, the CDR3 is TGTGCCAGCAGTATAAAGGACAGTGGCTCCTACGAGCAGTACTTC.